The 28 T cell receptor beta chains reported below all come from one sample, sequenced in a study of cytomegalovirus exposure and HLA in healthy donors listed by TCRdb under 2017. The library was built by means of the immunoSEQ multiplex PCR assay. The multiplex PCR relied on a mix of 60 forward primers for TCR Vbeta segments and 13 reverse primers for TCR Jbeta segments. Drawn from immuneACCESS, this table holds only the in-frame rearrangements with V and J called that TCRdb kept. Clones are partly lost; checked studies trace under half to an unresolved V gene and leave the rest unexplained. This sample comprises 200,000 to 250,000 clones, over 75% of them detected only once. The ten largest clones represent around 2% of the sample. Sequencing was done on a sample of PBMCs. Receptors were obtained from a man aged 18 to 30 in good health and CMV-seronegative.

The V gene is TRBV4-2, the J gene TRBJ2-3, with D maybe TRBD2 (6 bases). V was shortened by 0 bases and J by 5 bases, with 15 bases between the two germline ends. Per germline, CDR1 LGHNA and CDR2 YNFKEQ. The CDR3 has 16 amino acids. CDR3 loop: CASSQDAEGGEDTQYF. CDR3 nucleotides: TGTGCCAGCAGCCAAGATGCGGAGGGTGGAGAAGATACGCAGTATTTT.

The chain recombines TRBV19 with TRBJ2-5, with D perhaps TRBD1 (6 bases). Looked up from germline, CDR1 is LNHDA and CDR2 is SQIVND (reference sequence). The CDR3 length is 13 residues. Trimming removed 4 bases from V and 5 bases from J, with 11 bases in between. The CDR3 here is CASSTTGYETQYF. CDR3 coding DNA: TGTGCCAGTAGTACCACAGGGTATGAGACCCAGTACTTC.

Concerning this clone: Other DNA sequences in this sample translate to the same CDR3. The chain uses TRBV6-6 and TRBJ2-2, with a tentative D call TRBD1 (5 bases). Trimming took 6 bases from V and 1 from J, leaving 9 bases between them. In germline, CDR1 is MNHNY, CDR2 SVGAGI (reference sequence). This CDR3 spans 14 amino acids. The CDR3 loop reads CASRPGQNTGELFF. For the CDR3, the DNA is TGTGCCAGCAGACCCGGACAGAACACCGGGGAGCTGTTTTTT.

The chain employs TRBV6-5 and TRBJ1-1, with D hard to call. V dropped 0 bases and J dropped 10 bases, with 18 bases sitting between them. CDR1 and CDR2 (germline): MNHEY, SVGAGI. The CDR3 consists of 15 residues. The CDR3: CASSYSSPGPRGAFF. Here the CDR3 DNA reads TGTGCCAGCAGTTACTCGAGTCCTGGACCGCGGGGAGCTTTCTTT.

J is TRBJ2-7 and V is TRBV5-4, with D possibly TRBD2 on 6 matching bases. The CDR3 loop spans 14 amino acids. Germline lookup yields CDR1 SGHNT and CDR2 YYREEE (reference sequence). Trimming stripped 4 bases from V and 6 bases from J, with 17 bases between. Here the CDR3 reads CASSPGDWEVEQYF. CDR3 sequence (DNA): TGTGCCAGCAGCCCTGGGGACTGGGAAGTCGAGCAGTACTTC.

CDR3 DNA sequence: TGTGCCAGCAGCCCTCCGGGACTAGAGGACACCGGGGAGCTGTTTTTT. Translated, it gives CASSPPGLEDTGELFF. The V and J genes are TRBV7-2 and TRBJ2-2; TRBD2 agrees at 8 bases. Germline V lookup: CDR1 SGHTA, CDR2 FQGNSA. After removal of 5 bases from V and 3 bases from J, the junction contained 8 bases not matched to a gene. CDR3 length equals 16 residues.

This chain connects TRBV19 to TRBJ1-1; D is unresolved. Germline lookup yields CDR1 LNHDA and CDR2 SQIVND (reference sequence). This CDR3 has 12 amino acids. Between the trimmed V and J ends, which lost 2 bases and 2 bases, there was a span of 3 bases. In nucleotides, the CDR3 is TGTGCCAGTAGTATATTAAACACTGAAGCTTTCTTT. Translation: CASSILNTEAFF.

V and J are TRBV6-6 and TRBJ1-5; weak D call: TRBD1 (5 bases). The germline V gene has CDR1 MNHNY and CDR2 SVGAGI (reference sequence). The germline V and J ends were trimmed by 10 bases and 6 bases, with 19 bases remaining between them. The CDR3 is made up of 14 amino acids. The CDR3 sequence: CATAVGGGPQPQHF. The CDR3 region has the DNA TGTGCCACGGCCGTTGGGGGGGGACCTCAGCCCCAGCATTTT.

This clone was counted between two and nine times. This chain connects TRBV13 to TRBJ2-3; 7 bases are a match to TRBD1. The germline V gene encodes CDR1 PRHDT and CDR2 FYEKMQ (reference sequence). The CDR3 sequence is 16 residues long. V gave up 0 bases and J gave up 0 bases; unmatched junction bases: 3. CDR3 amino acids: CASSLGTGHSTDTQYF. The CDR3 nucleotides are TGTGCCAGCAGCTTAGGGACAGGGCATAGCACAGATACGCAGTATTTT.

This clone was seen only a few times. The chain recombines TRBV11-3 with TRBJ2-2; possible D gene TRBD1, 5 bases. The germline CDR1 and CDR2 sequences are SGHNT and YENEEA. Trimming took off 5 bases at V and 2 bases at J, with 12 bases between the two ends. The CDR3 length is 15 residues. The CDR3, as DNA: TGTGCCAGCAGCCAGGACAACCGAAACACCGGGGAGCTGTTTTTT. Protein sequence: CASSQDNRNTGELFF.

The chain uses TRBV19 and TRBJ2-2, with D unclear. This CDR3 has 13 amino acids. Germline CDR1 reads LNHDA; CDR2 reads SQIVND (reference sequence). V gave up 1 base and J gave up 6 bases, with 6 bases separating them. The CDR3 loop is CASSIANPGELFF. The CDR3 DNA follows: TGTGCCAGTAGTATAGCTAACCCCGGGGAGCTGTTTTTT.

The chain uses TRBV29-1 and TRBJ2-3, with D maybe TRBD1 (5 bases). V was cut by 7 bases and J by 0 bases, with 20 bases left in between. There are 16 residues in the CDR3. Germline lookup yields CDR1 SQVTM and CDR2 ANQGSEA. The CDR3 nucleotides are TGCAGCGATCTGCCATTGGGCCAGGGTAGCACAGATACGCAGTATTTT. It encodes CSDLPLGQGSTDTQYF.

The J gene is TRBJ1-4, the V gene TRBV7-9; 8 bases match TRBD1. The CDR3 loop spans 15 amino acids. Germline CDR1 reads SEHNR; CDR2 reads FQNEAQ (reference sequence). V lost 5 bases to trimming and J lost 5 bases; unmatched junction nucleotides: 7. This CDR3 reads CASSPRTGRNEKLFF. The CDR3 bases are TGTGCCAGCAGCCCTCGGACAGGGAGGAATGAAAAACTGTTTTTT.

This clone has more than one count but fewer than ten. The CDR3 DNA is TGTGCCAGCAGTTATGGCAGGGGCACCAATCAGCCCCAGCATTTT. It is translated as CASSYGRGTNQPQHF. V is TRBV6-5 and J is TRBJ1-5; D perhaps matches TRBD1 (6 bases). Trimming shortened V by 3 bases and J by 3 bases, and 12 bases separated the two germline ends. The length of the CDR3 is 15 residues. The germline V gene encodes CDR1 MNHEY and CDR2 SVGAGI.

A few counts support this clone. DNA of the CDR3: TGTGCCAGCCGGGAGAGGCGTACCACAGATACGCAGTATTTT. Translated, it gives CASRERRTTDTQYF. J is TRBJ2-3 and V is TRBV27; TRBD2 might be the D (6 bases). The V gene's germline CDR1 is MNHEY and CDR2 SMNVEV (reference sequence). The CDR3 runs to 14 residues. The germline V and J ends were trimmed by 8 bases and 2 bases, with 14 bases remaining between them.

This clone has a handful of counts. The CDR3 reads CASSSIPSLAGLNEQFF. CDR3 bases: TGTGCCAGCAGTTCTATACCCAGCCTAGCGGGTCTCAATGAGCAGTTCTTC. This chain links TRBV7-9 with TRBJ2-1; 8 bases agree with TRBD2. With 6 bases clipped from V and 6 bases from J, the junction kept 16 bases outside the gene matches. The CDR3 is 17 residues long. CDR1 is SEHNR, CDR2 FQNEAQ, per germline (reference sequence).

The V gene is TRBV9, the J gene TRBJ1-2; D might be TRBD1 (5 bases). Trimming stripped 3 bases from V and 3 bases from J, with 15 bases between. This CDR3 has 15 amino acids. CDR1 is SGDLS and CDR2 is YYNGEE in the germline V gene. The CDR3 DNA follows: TGTGCCAGCAGCGCCGATGGGGGGGGATACTATGGCTACACCTTC. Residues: CASSADGGGYYGYTF.

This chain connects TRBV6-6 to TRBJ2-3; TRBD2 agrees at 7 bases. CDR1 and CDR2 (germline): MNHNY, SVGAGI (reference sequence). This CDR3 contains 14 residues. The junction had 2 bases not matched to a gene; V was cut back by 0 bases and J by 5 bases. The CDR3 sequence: CASSYSLAGDTQYF. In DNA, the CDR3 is TGTGCCAGCAGTTACTCGTTAGCGGGAGATACGCAGTATTTT.

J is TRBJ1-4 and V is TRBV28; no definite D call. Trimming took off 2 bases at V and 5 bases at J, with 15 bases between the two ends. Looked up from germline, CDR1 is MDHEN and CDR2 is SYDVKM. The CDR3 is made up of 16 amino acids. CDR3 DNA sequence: TGTGCCAGCAGTTTAAAGTCCTACTACAAAAATGAAAAACTGTTTTTT. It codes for CASSLKSYYKNEKLFF.

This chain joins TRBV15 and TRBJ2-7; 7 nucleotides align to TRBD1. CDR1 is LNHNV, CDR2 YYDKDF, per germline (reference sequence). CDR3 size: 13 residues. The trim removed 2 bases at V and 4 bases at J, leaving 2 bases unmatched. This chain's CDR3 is CATSRYRGYEQYF. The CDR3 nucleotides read TGTGCCACCAGCAGATACAGGGGTTACGAGCAGTACTTC.

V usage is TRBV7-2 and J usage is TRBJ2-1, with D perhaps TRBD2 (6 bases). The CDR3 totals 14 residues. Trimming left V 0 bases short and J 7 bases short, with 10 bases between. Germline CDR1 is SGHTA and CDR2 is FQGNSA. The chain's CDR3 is CASSLAGLRNEQFF. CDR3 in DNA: TGTGCCAGCAGCTTAGCGGGACTGAGGAATGAGCAGTTCTTC.

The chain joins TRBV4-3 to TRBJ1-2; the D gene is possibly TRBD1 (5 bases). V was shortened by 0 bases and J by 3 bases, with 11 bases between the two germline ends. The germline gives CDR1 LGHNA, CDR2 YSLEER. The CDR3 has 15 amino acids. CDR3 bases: TGCGCCAGCAGCCAAGAGTTAGGCAGGGACTATGGCTACACCTTC. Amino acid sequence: CASSQELGRDYGYTF.

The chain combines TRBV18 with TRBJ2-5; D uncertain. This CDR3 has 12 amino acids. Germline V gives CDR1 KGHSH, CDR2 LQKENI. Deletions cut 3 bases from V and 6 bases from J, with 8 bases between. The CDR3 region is CASSPDIKTQYF. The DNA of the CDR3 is TGTGCCAGCTCACCCGACATAAAGACCCAGTACTTC.

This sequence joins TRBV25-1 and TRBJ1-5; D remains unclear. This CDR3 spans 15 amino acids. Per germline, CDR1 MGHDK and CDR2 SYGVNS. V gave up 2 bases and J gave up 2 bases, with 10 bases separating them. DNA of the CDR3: TGTGCCAGCAGTGAACGCGGCGGGGGCAATCAGCCCCAGCATTTT. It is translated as CASSERGGGNQPQHF.

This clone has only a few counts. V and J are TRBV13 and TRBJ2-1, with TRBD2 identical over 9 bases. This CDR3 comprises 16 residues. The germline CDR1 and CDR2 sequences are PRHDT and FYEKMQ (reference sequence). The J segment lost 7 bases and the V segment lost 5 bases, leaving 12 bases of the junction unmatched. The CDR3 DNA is TGTGCCAGCAGCGAAATCGGGCTAGCGGGGAGAAATGAGCAGTTCTTC. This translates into CASSEIGLAGRNEQFF.

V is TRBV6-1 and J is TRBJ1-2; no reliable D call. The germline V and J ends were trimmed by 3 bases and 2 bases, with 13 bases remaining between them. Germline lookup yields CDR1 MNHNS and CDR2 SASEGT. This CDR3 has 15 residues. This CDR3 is CASSDREGLNYGYTF. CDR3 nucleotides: TGTGCCAGCAGTGATCGGGAGGGTTTGAACTATGGCTACACCTTC.

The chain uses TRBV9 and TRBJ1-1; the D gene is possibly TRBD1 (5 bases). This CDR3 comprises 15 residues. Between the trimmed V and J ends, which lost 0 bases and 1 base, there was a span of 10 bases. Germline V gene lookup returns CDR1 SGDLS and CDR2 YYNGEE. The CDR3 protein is CASSVAGTRNTEAFF. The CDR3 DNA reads TGTGCCAGCAGCGTAGCAGGGACTAGGAACACTGAAGCTTTCTTT.

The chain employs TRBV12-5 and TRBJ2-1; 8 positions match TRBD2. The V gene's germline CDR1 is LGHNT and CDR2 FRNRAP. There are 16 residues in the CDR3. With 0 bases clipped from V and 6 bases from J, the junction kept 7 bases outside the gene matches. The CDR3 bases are TGTGCTAGTGGTTTGGTACTAAGCGGGAGCCTCAATGAGCAGTTCTTC. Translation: CASGLVLSGSLNEQFF.